The clone carrying this T cell receptor beta chain was counted at least ten times. Its antigen is unknown. The data were obtained in a study of T cells after yellow fever vaccination. Study results and limitations: Post-booster reappearance was seen for most primary-vaccination clones (nearly 97% CD4, around 88% CD8). Abundant bulk-population clonotypes could contaminate the FACS-sorted repertoires. Peaking on day 5 versus 15, the secondary response was faster but weaker.

Generation of TCR cDNA used 5'RACE template switching (which added a universal primer site and UMIs). TCRdb passed the 5' RACE reads through MiXCR, listing each CDR3 protein once. This table holds some 240,000 distinct CDR3 sequences, about 3.9% found once. The CDR3 extends over 14 amino acids. The germline gives CDR1 MNHEY, CDR2 SMNVEV (reference sequence). V dropped 8 bases and J dropped 5 bases, with 18 bases sitting between them. Source: PBMCs, taken 15 days after the yellow fever booster vaccination. V is TRBV27 and J is TRBJ1-1, with D possibly being TRBD1 (6 bases). This clonotype was sampled from a man aged 18 to 29 who received the YFV17D yellow fever vaccine. The CDR3 region has the DNA TGTGCCAGCGAGGGCAGGGGATTGTTTACTGAAGCTTTCTTT. Its translation: CASEGRGLFTEAFF.